The 28 T cell receptor beta chains given below trace back to one sample, sequenced in a study of post-analysis software for immune sequencing data. Whole-study findings and limits: Five or six TRBV segments, TRBV5-6, TRBV5-1 and TRBV20-1 among them, were found more frequent in patients than controls.

These receptors have no identified antigens. Every TCR beta cDNA library bore unique molecular identifiers. TCRdb reanalysed the PCR reads using MiXCR and keeps one entry per CDR3 protein. This table has 650,000 to 850,000 distinct CDR3 sequences, about 57% appearing once. The sample consisted of blood. The receptor set was obtained from a girl under 18 with multiple sclerosis.

The rearrangement links TRBV5-1 to TRBJ2-5, with TRBD1 identical over 10 bases. The J call may be mistaken, given a closer DNA end match to TRBJ2-7. The CDR3 extends over 16 amino acids. Germline-derived CDR1 and CDR2 are SGHRS and YFSETQ. CDR3 DNA: TGCGCCAGCAGCGCCGGGGGGACAGGGGCTTCCTACGAGCAGTACTTC. Its protein is CASSAGGTGASYEQYF.

This clonotype has only a few counts. The genes are TRBV3-1 and TRBJ1-2; tentatively, D is TRBD1 (6 bases). V was trimmed by 3 bases and J by 6 bases, leaving 14 bases between them. This CDR3 region has 14 residues. Germline V gives CDR1 LGHDT, CDR2 YNNKEL (reference sequence). CDR3 amino acids: CASSHSGGENGYTF. The CDR3 DNA sequence: TGTGCCAGCAGCCATAGCGGGGGCGAGAATGGCTACACCTTC.

The rearrangement links TRBV6-6 to TRBJ1-4; 7 nucleotides match TRBD1. The CDR3 covers 17 residues. Germline V gene sequence: CDR1 MNHNY, CDR2 SVGAGI (reference sequence). Trimming at V came to 5 bases and at J to 0 bases, leaving 9 bases not matched to a gene. CDR3 protein: CASSPWTGLATNEKLFF. The CDR3 DNA reads as TGTGCCAGCAGTCCATGGACAGGCCTTGCAACTAATGAAAAACTGTTTTTT.

Here the CDR3 DNA reads TGCAGTGCTAGGGGGCCAGGGTTAAATGAGCAGTTCTTC. Amino acids: CSARGPGLNEQFF. This rearrangement joins TRBV20-1 to TRBJ2-1; possibly TRBD1 for D (5 bases). The V end was cut by 3 bases, the J end by 7 bases, with 13 bases between. Germline CDR1 and CDR2: DFQATT and SNEGSKA (reference sequence). The CDR3 runs to 13 residues.

The V gene is TRBV4-1, the J gene TRBJ2-1, with unresolved D. The CDR3 runs 13 residues. V dropped 0 bases and J dropped 9 bases, with 9 bases sitting between them. The V gene's germline CDR1 is MGHRA and CDR2 YSYEKL. The CDR3 reads CASSQDFTGEQFF. In DNA, the CDR3 is TGCGCCAGCAGCCAAGATTTCACGGGTGAGCAGTTCTTC.

This clonotype was detected once. DNA for the CDR3: TGCAGCGTCGGGTCGGGTTATGAGCAGTTCTTC. It yields the protein CSVGSGYEQFF. The chain joins TRBV29-1 to TRBJ2-1; D call uncertain. Germline lookup yields CDR1 SQVTM and CDR2 ANQGSEA. Between the trimmed V and J ends, which lost 6 bases and 8 bases, there was a span of 11 bases. The length of the CDR3 is 11 residues.

This clonotype was found a few times. CDR3 protein: CSAAGINNEQYF. The CDR3 coding sequence is TGCAGCGCCGCTGGGATCAACAACGAGCAGTACTTC. The rearrangement links TRBV29-1 to TRBJ2-7; D remains unclear. This CDR3 region has 12 residues. V lost 7 bases, J lost 5 bases, and 15 bases lay in between. Germline V gene sequence: CDR1 SQVTM, CDR2 ANQGSEA.

A few counts support this clonotype. The chain links TRBV5-1 to TRBJ2-5, with D tentatively TRBD1 or TRBD2 (5 bases each). V lost 2 bases and J 1 base, leaving 12 bases between the germline ends. The CDR3 consists of 15 residues. Per germline, CDR1 SGHRS and CDR2 YFSETQ. The CDR3 DNA reads TGCGCCAGCAGCTTTCGGGCAGGGACCCAAGAGACCCAGTACTTC. It translates to CASSFRAGTQETQYF.

The chain has TRBV20-1 and TRBJ2-5; tentative D call: TRBD2 (5 bases). This CDR3 has 15 amino acids. Germline loops: CDR1 DFQATT, CDR2 SNEGSKA (reference sequence). Between the trimmed V and J ends, which lost 1 base and 3 bases, there was a span of 15 bases. The CDR3 loop is CSARVLSGIKETQYF. DNA for the CDR3: TGCAGTGCTAGAGTACTTTCCGGGATCAAAGAGACCCAGTACTTC.

This rearrangement joins TRBV7-8 to TRBJ1-5; D unclear. The V end lost 4 bases, the J end lost 2 bases, and 15 bases lay between the germline ends. CDR3 length: 16 residues. Germline V gene data show CDR1 as SGHVS and CDR2 as FQNEAQ. In DNA, the CDR3 is TGTGCCAGCAGCTCGCCGGTCGGTGGCGGCAATCAGCCCCAGCATTTT. Protein product: CASSSPVGGGNQPQHF.

V is TRBV5-1 and J is TRBJ2-7; TRBD2 aligns across 8 bases. V lost 0 bases and J lost 1; bases outside the gene matches: 12. The CDR3 totals 18 residues. CDR1 is SGHRS and CDR2 is YFSETQ in the germline V gene. CDR3 region: CASSLGDSGAPESYEQYF. The CDR3 region has the DNA TGCGCCAGCAGCTTGGGAGATAGCGGGGCCCCTGAATCCTACGAGCAGTACTTC.

This clonotype was counted a few times. J is TRBJ2-5 and V is TRBV7-2; D uncertain. The end of the DNA aligns better with TRBJ2-7, so the J call may be wrong. Per germline, CDR1 SGHTA and CDR2 FQGNSA. The CDR3 runs 13 residues. The DNA for the CDR3 is TGTGCCAGCAGCTTAGAACAATCCTACGAGCAGTACTTC. Translation gives CASSLEQSYEQYF.

This chain links TRBV4-1 with TRBJ2-7, with D perhaps matching TRBD1 (5 bases). Germline V gives CDR1 MGHRA, CDR2 YSYEKL. The V end lost 0 bases, the J end lost 3 bases, and 9 bases lay between the germline ends. The CDR3 contains 14 residues. Here the CDR3 reads CASSQEEGVYEQYF. The CDR3 nucleotides are TGCGCCAGCAGCCAAGAAGAAGGGGTCTACGAGCAGTACTTC.

This clonotype appeared a few times. The V and J genes are TRBV7-2 and TRBJ2-4; 8 bases are shared with TRBD2. TRBJ2-7 matches the DNA end more closely, so the J call is doubtful. The CDR3 sequence is 17 residues long. The V gene's germline CDR1 is SGHTA and CDR2 FQGNSA. The CDR3 nucleotides are TGTGCCAGCAGCTTTTCCACCGGGACTAGACCTCCCTACGAGCAGTACTTC. Residues: CASSFSTGTRPPYEQYF.

This clonotype was counted once. One junction end does not reproduce the germline sequence, and a read error may be involved. The chain combines TRBV3-1 with TRBJ2-1, with 8 bases that match TRBD2. Germline assignment: CDR1 LGHDT and CDR2 YNNKEL (reference sequence). There are 17 residues in the CDR3. CDR3: CACSQVAGTRGYKEQFF. CDR3 nucleotides: TGTGCCTGCAGCCAAGTCGCGGGGACTAGAGGCTACAAGGAGCAGTTCTTC.

The chain uses TRBV20-1 and TRBJ2-1; possible D gene TRBD1, 6 bases. Germline values: CDR1 DFQATT, CDR2 SNEGSKA (reference sequence). Trimming took 3 bases from V and 0 from J, leaving 12 bases between them. The CDR3 extends over 15 amino acids. The CDR3 DNA is TGCAGTGCTAGTTATATCAGGGGCTCCTACAATGAGCAGTTCTTC. It encodes CSASYIRGSYNEQFF.

This clonotype occurred a few times. The CDR3 reads CASSLRGNIQYF. The DNA of the CDR3 is TGTGCCAGCAGTTTAAGGGGAAACATTCAGTACTTC. The rearrangement joins TRBV28 to TRBJ2-4, with D possibly matching TRBD1 (5 bases). Trimming pared 2 bases from V and 6 bases from J, leaving 5 bases between. Germline V gives CDR1 MDHEN, CDR2 SYDVKM. CDR3 size: 12 residues.

In its sample, this clonotype was seen once. The J gene is TRBJ2-1, the V gene TRBV12-3 or TRBV12-4; 11 nucleotides line up with TRBD2. With V trimmed by 5 bases and J by 5 bases, 5 bases remained unmatched. CDR3 length: 15 amino acids. CDR3 sequence: CASSVILAGDNEQFF. The CDR3 DNA sequence: TGTGCCAGCAGTGTCATACTAGCGGGGGACAATGAGCAGTTCTTC.

This chain links TRBV5-1 with TRBJ2-5, with 8 nucleotides matching TRBD2. The CDR3 runs 13 residues. After removal of 9 bases from V and 3 bases from J, the junction contained 7 bases not matched to a gene. The V gene's germline CDR1 is SGHRS and CDR2 YFSETQ. The CDR3 sequence: CATASGGEETQYF. Here the CDR3 DNA reads TGCGCCACCGCCTCGGGGGGGGAAGAGACCCAGTACTTC.

The chain is built from TRBV7-3 and TRBJ2-7, with TRBD1 identical over 7 bases. CDR3 length equals 15 residues. Germline values: CDR1 SGHTA, CDR2 FQGTGA. The ends lost 2 bases at V and 1 base at J; junction bases unmatched: 5. For the CDR3, the DNA is TGTGCCAGCAGCTTAGGGACAGCGTTTTCCTACGAGCAGTACTTC. This gives the protein CASSLGTAFSYEQYF.

V is TRBV5-1 and J is TRBJ2-1, with D possibly being TRBD2 (5 bases). From germline, CDR1 is SGHRS and CDR2 YFSETQ. With 4 bases removed from V and 9 bases from J, the gap between germline ends came to 11 bases. The CDR3 consists of 12 residues. The CDR3 loop reads CASSETRIEQFF. In DNA, the CDR3 is TGCGCCAGCAGCGAAACTAGAATTGAGCAGTTCTTC.

CDR3: CASSQRSSGMETDTQYF. The CDR3 DNA reads as TGTGCCAGCAGCCAAAGATCCAGCGGGATGGAGACAGATACGCAGTATTTT. This chain connects TRBV14 to TRBJ2-3, with 7 nucleotides matching TRBD2. Germline V gene sequence: CDR1 SGHDN, CDR2 FVKESK. The length of the CDR3 is 17 residues. After removal of 2 bases from V and 3 bases from J, the junction contained 11 bases not matched to a gene.

The genes are TRBV5-1 and TRBJ2-1; perhaps D is TRBD1 or TRBD2 (6 bases each). CDR3 size: 17 residues. Germline CDR1 and CDR2: SGHRS and YFSETQ. Trimming cost V 6 bases and J 6 bases, with 25 bases left between them. The CDR3 sequence: CASTQSRAEGGVNEQFF. DNA for the CDR3: TGCGCCAGCACCCAGAGCCGTGCGGAGGGGGGCGTCAATGAGCAGTTCTTC.

This chain joins TRBV10-3 and TRBJ2-1; 9 nucleotides agree with TRBD2. The CDR3 is 16 amino acids. With V trimmed by 0 bases and J by 5 bases, 5 bases remained unmatched. The V gene's germline CDR1 is ENHRY and CDR2 SYGVKD. CDR3 residues: CAISESERGAHNEQFF. The CDR3, as DNA: TGTGCCATCAGTGAGTCCGAGCGGGGGGCGCACAATGAGCAGTTCTTC.

This sequence joins TRBV15 and TRBJ1-2; D is undetermined. V lost 0 bases to trimming and J lost 8 bases, with 16 bases between them. Looked up from germline, CDR1 is LNHNV and CDR2 is YYDKDF (reference sequence). The CDR3 is made up of 15 amino acids. The CDR3 protein is CATSRDRPALRGYTF. CDR3 nucleotide sequence: TGTGCCACCAGCAGAGATCGGCCAGCACTTCGGGGCTACACCTTC.

The gene calls are TRBV25-1 and TRBJ2-7, with D perhaps TRBD1 (6 bases). Germline V CDR1 and CDR2: MGHDK, SYGVNS. Trimming removed 5 bases from V and 7 bases from J, with 15 bases in between. CDR3 size: 13 residues. The CDR3, as DNA: TGTGCCAGCAGTACTAGGCAAAGGGGGGAGCAGTACTTC. The encoded protein is CASSTRQRGEQYF.

Only a few counts were recorded for this clonotype. The chain recombines TRBV6-5 with TRBJ2-4, with D perhaps given as TRBD1 or TRBD2 (5 bases each). The J call may be faulty, since TRBJ2-5 better matches the DNA end. Germline CDR1 is MNHEY and CDR2 is SVGAGI. The CDR3 contains 15 residues. The CDR3: CASSYSTGRGETQYF. The CDR3 bases are TGTGCCAGCAGTTACTCGACGGGAAGGGGAGAGACCCAGTACTTC.

The chain recombines TRBV27 with TRBJ2-5, with 10 bases fitting TRBD1. Trimming cost V 4 bases and J 2 bases; bases outside gene matches: 7. CDR3 length equals 16 residues. Germline loops: CDR1 MNHEY, CDR2 SMNVEV (reference sequence). This CDR3 is CASSSNRDRGQETQYF. CDR3 coding DNA: TGTGCCAGCAGTTCGAACCGGGACAGGGGTCAAGAGACCCAGTACTTC.